This TCR beta chain was documented in a study of radiation and T cells in renal cell carcinoma. Described time point: blood 4 weeks post-SBRT, at nephrectomy. The treatment is: 15 Gy SBRT to primary tumor, nephrectomy 4 weeks later. Nephrectomy followed 15 Gy stereotactic body radiation by 4 weeks. The patient's renal cell carcinoma had clear cell pathology. This clone appeared a single time. Its antigen is unidentified. Generated by immunoSEQ multiplex PCR, the TCRdb table keeps only in-frame clones and is missing some. The profile covers 150,000 to 200,000 clones, with about 88% appearing a single time and about 11% taken by the ten largest. Study-level findings and limits: No pretreatment tumor biopsies were available for baseline clonotypes. In blood, top tumor clones expanded by 2 weeks, shrinking by 4.

This TCR was recovered from a woman between 45 and 60 years old with renal cell carcinoma. The input for sequencing was blood, taken from a patient whose treatment included radiotherapy and nephrectomy.

CDR3 nucleotide sequence: TGTGCCAGCAGTAGCAGGGACGATCAGCCCCAGCATTTT. Encoded protein: CASSSRDDQPQHF. The chain carries TRBV6-1 and TRBJ1-5, with D perhaps matching TRBD1 (5 bases). Germline CDR1 MNHNS, CDR2 SASEGT. CDR3 length equals 13 residues. V was cut by 5 bases and J by 5 bases, with 10 bases left in between.